This T cell receptor beta chain was sequenced for a study of blood T cell repertoires in COVID-19. Looking at the study overall: Acute and convalescent COVID-19 samples came from the United States, Italy and Spain. The analysed material was cDNA or gDNA that came from T cells, B-cell-depleted T cells, or PBMCs.

In the original workflow: Estimation of nucleated cell counts relied on the amplification of reference gene primers. Assay used: immunoSEQ multiplex PCR; TCRdb lists only in-frame clones, some missing. V and J calls and clone size come straight from that table; D and trimming were deduced from the DNA. The sample has fewer than 500,000 clones, about nine tenths seen once. J gave up 7 bases and V 8 bases, and 9 bases lay outside the gene matches. This CDR3 is 13 amino acids long. The chain recombines TRBV12-3 or TRBV12-4 with TRBJ2-5; 8 bases fit TRBD2. The receptor was derived from a woman aged 25-40 years with active or convalescent COVID-19. Sequenced material: peripheral blood. In DNA, the CDR3 is TGTGCCAGCGGAGCGGGAGTTTACGGGACCCAGTACTTC. Translation gives CASGAGVYGTQYF.